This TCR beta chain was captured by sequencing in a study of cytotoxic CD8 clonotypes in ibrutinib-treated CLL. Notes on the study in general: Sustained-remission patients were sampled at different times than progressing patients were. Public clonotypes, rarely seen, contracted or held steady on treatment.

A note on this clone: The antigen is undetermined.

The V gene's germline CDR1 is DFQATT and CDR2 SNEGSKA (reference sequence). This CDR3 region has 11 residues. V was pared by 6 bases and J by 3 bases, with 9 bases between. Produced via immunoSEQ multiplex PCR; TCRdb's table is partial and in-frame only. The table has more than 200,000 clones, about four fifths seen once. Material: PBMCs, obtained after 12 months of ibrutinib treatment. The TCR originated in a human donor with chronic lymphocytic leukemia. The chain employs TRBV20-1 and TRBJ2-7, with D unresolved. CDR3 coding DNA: TGCAGTGCACCGGACGGCTACGAGCAGTACTTC. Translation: CSAPDGYEQYF.